This TCR beta chain derives from a study of blood T cell repertoires in COVID-19. Whole-study context: Samples came from the United States, Italy and Spain, spanning acute and convalescent COVID-19. Sample material is recorded as cDNA or gDNA derived from T cells, B-cell-depleted T cells, or PBMCs.

The ends were cut back, 1 base at V and 3 bases at J, with 10 bases in the middle. Germline V gene data show CDR1 as SGHTA and CDR2 as FQGNSA. CDR3 length equals 15 residues. Assay used: immunoSEQ multiplex PCR; TCRdb lists only in-frame clones, some missing. The table has about 350,000 clones, around 90% seen once. The V gene is TRBV7-2, the J gene TRBJ1-5, with D uncertain. The receptor was isolated from a woman between 18 and 29 years old who had recovered from COVID-19. The sequenced sample consisted of peripheral blood. CDR3 residues: CASSLDIRPNQPQHF. CDR3 DNA: TGTGCCAGCAGCTTAGATATCAGGCCCAATCAGCCCCAGCATTTT.